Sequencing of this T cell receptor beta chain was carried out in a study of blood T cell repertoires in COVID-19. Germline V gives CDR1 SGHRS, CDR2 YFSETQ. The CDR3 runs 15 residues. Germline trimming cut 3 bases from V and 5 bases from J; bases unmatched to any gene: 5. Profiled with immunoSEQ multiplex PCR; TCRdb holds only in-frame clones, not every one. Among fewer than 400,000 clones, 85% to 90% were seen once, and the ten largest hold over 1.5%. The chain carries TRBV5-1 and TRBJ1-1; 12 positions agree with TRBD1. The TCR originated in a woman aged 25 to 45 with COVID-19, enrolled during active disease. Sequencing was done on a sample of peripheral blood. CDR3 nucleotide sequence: TGCGCCAGCAGCTCCGGGACAGGGGGCGGAACTGAAGCTTTCTTT. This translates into CASSSGTGGGTEAFF.